The TCR beta chain described here comes from a study of cytomegalovirus exposure and HLA in healthy donors. Turning to the study itself: In an early release, HLA-typed donors contributed approximately 82 million unique TCR sequences.

Turning to this clone: Its specificity is unknown.

Researchers ran the PCR with 60 Vbeta and 13 Jbeta primers. Authors' processing steps: In a later analysis, around 10 million of 75 million to 85 million unique beta chains occurred in at least two donors. Profiled with immunoSEQ multiplex PCR; TCRdb holds only in-frame clones, not every one. V and J calls and clone size follow that table, whereas D and trimming were derived from the DNA. This table holds 60,000 to 75,000 clones, approximately 80% found once. General study findings and limits: Earlier analysis yielded a pattern in which most TCR beta V segments were productive about 87% or about 30% of the time.

This CDR3 comprises 13 residues. V shed 5 bases and J shed 0 bases, with 8 bases lying between them. Germline V gene data show CDR1 as GTSNPN and CDR2 as SVGIG (reference sequence). Donors sampled were nominally healthy, though unrecorded immune exposures were likely. V gene TRBV30 combines with J gene TRBJ2-1; TRBD2 might be the D (5 bases). Sequenced input: PBMCs. This sequence was found in a man younger than 35 in good health and CMV-seropositive. As DNA, the CDR3 is TGTGCCTGGGGACTGAGCTCCTACAATGAGCAGTTCTTC. Protein sequence: CAWGLSSYNEQFF.